A single sample is the source of the 20 T cell receptor beta chains below, sequenced in a study of Ad26.COV2.S vaccination and SARS-CoV-2 variants (dated by TCRdb to 2020 to 2022). The treatment or condition label, as the study defines it: some 20 received Ad26.COV2.S at low or high dose, single or two shots; 5 received placebo; per-sample allocation not given. For vaccine and placebo recipients, the sequenced repertoires came from samples collected on day 63 after the first injection. Library generation was performed with the immunoSEQ multiplex PCR assay. Held by TCRdb, this immuneACCESS table contains in-frame sequences only and omits some clones. Under half of the omission traces to an unresolved V gene where checked; the cause of the rest is unknown. The sample data list under 300,000 clones, and 70% to 90% of these were observed just once. The biggest ten clones account for 2.9% of the sample.

The material sequenced was peripheral blood, taken in a trial of Ad26.COV2.S vaccine versus placebo. The receptors were gathered from a person between 18 and 65 years old who received the Ad26.COV2.S COVID-19 vaccine or a placebo.

A few counts support this clone. V is TRBV5-5 and J is TRBJ2-1; D perhaps matches TRBD2 (5 bases). The CDR3 has 14 amino acids. Germline CDR1 and CDR2: SGHKS and YYEKEE (reference sequence). V lost 6 bases and J 0 bases, leaving 10 bases between the germline ends. The CDR3 coding sequence is TGTGCCAGCACCAAAGGGAGCTCCTACAATGAGCAGTTCTTC. It encodes CASTKGSSYNEQFF. The full variable domain, its missing parts supplied by reference TRBV5-5 and TRBJ2-1, is DAGVTQSPTHLIKTRGQQVTLRCSPISGHKSVSWYQQVLGQGPQFIFQYYEKEERGRGNFPDRFSARQFPNYSSELNVNALLLGDSALYLCASTKGSSYNEQFFGPGTRLTVL.

This chain connects TRBV7-8 to TRBJ2-3, with 8 bases identical to TRBD2. The CDR3 is 15 residues long. Germline V CDR1 and CDR2: SGHVS, FQNEAQ. V lost 5 bases to trimming and J lost 3 bases; unmatched junction nucleotides: 7. CDR3 in DNA: TGTGCCAGCAGCCGCAGCGGGGGTAAAACAGATACGCAGTATTTT. Translation gives CASSRSGGKTDTQYF.

The chain is built from TRBV19 and TRBJ1-6; D is undetermined. With 6 bases removed from V and 0 bases from J, the gap between germline ends came to 12 bases. The CDR3 extends over 16 amino acids. Germline V gives CDR1 LNHDA, CDR2 SQIVND (reference sequence). In DNA, the CDR3 is TGTGCCAGTAGCGGATCTAGGAGCTCCTATAATTCACCCCTCCACTTT. As protein: CASSGSRSSYNSPLHF.

J is TRBJ2-3 and V is TRBV7-9, with 8 bases lining up with TRBD1. There are 16 residues in the CDR3. Germline CDR1 reads SEHNR; CDR2 reads FQNEAQ (reference sequence). Trimming cost V 2 bases and J 0 bases; bases outside gene matches: 4. Here the CDR3 DNA reads TGTGCCAGCAGCTTAAAACAGGGGGGAAGCACAGATACGCAGTATTTT. This translates into CASSLKQGGSTDTQYF.

This chain links TRBV11-3 with TRBJ2-1; 9 positions match TRBD1. The CDR3 consists of 15 residues. J was trimmed by 0 bases and V by 5 bases; bases with no gene match: 2. The germline gives CDR1 SGHNT, CDR2 YENEEA. This chain's CDR3 is CASSRDRVSYNEQFF. In DNA, the CDR3 is TGTGCCAGCAGCCGGGACAGGGTCTCCTACAATGAGCAGTTCTTC.

For this clone: The same CDR3 is also encoded by other DNA sequences in this sample. The J gene is TRBJ1-5, the V gene TRBV3-1 (or the pseudogene TRBV3-2); D not certain. The V and J ends lost 4 bases and 0 bases respectively, with 4 bases between them. Germline V lookup: CDR1 LGHDT, CDR2 YNNKEL (reference sequence). The CDR3 loop spans 13 amino acids. In nucleotides, the CDR3 is TGTGCCAGCAGCCCCGATAGCAATCAGCCCCAGCATTTT. This gives the protein CASSPDSNQPQHF.

The gene calls are TRBV6-2 or TRBV6-3 and TRBJ1-6; no firm D call. The CDR3 contains 15 residues. With 0 bases removed from V and 6 bases from J, the gap between germline ends came to 9 bases. Germline CDR1 MNHEY, CDR2 SVGEGT. The CDR3: CASSYSALGNSPLHF. CDR3 nucleotide sequence: TGTGCCAGCAGTTACTCTGCCCTGGGTAATTCACCCCTCCACTTT.

CDR3 sequence: CASSFRGVSSYNEQFF. The DNA of the CDR3 is TGTGCCAGCAGCTTTAGGGGCGTTAGCTCCTACAATGAGCAGTTCTTC. The chain has TRBV5-4 and TRBJ2-1; a weak D match, TRBD1 (5 bases). Germline CDR1 reads SGHNT; CDR2 reads YYREEE (reference sequence). V was pared by 2 bases and J by 0 bases, with 12 bases between. The length of the CDR3 is 16 residues.

Here the CDR3 reads CASSTDSNEKLFF. The CDR3 DNA sequence: TGCGCCAGCAGCACGGACAGTAATGAAAAACTGTTTTTT. The chain is built from TRBV5-1 and TRBJ1-4; D is possibly TRBD1 (6 bases). Germline V gene sequence: CDR1 SGHRS, CDR2 YFSETQ. CDR3 length equals 13 residues. V was pared by 4 bases and J by 4 bases, with 8 bases between.

V is TRBV4-1 and J is TRBJ1-5, with D unresolved. Trimming left V 0 bases short and J 5 bases short, with 11 bases between. This CDR3 comprises 15 residues. In germline, CDR1 is MGHRA, CDR2 YSYEKL. The CDR3 DNA is TGCGCCAGCAGCCAAGAAGGTACGGGTTATCAGCCCCAGCATTTT. Residues: CASSQEGTGYQPQHF.

As concerns this clone: Other DNA variants within this sample encode the same CDR3. The chain couples TRBV19 to TRBJ2-5; D is perhaps TRBD1 (6 bases). The CDR3 is made up of 14 amino acids. Germline V gene sequence: CDR1 LNHDA, CDR2 SQIVND (reference sequence). Trimming removed 4 bases from V and 1 base from J, with 10 bases in between. The CDR3 protein is CASSTLQGQETQYF. The CDR3 DNA reads TGTGCCAGTAGTACATTACAGGGCCAAGAGACCCAGTACTTC.

J is TRBJ2-4 and V is TRBV3-1 (or the pseudogene TRBV3-2); 7 bases align to TRBD1. The CDR3 is 15 amino acids. CDR1 LGHDT and CDR2 YNNKEL come from the germline V gene (reference sequence). J lost 7 bases, V lost 5 bases, and 11 bases had no gene match. In DNA form, the CDR3 reads TGTGCCAGCAGCTTATTGACAGGGACGACTAACATTCAGTACTTC. Its translation is CASSLLTGTTNIQYF.

The chain is built from TRBV28 and TRBJ1-4; D gene ambiguous. Trimming shortened V by 7 bases and J by 8 bases, and 14 bases separated the two germline ends. Germline-derived CDR1 and CDR2 are MDHEN and SYDVKM. The CDR3 spans 13 residues. The CDR3 nucleotides are TGTGCCAGCACTGGATCGGGCTGGGAAAAACTGTTTTTT. This encodes CASTGSGWEKLFF.

V gene TRBV4-3 combines with J gene TRBJ2-7, with D possibly being TRBD2 (6 bases). The CDR3 has 16 residues. V shed 0 bases and J shed 3 bases, with 15 bases lying between them. The germline V gene encodes CDR1 LGHNA and CDR2 YSLEER. This CDR3 is CASSQDWRGPNYEQYF. Written as DNA, the CDR3 is TGCGCCAGCAGCCAAGATTGGAGGGGACCAAACTACGAGCAGTACTTC.

The rearrangement links TRBV6-4 to TRBJ2-7; 8 positions agree with TRBD1. The CDR3 consists of 15 residues. J gave up 4 bases and V 7 bases, and 12 bases lay outside the gene matches. Germline CDR1 and CDR2: MRHNA and SNTAGT. The CDR3 loop is CASIEGDRGRYEQYF. CDR3 coding DNA: TGTGCCAGCATCGAGGGTGACAGGGGTCGATACGAGCAGTACTTC.

This clone was seen once. The chain joins TRBV19 to TRBJ1-4; a weak D match, TRBD1 (6 bases). Looked up from germline, CDR1 is LNHDA and CDR2 is SQIVND (reference sequence). This CDR3 comprises 14 residues. V was pared by 4 bases and J by 3 bases, with 9 bases between. CDR3 loop: CASSTGQPNEKLFF. The CDR3 DNA sequence: TGTGCCAGTAGTACGGGACAACCTAATGAAAAACTGTTTTTT.

This rearrangement joins TRBV10-2 to TRBJ1-6; D remains ambiguous. The germline V gene encodes CDR1 WSHSY and CDR2 SAAADI. Between the trimmed V and J ends, which lost 0 bases and 7 bases, there was a span of 10 bases. The CDR3 consists of 15 residues. CDR3 nucleotide sequence: TGCGCCAGCAGTGAGTCCCGAATCCAGAATTCACCCCTCCACTTT. Translating it yields CASSESRIQNSPLHF.

This chain links TRBV4-3 with TRBJ2-4, with D hard to call. This CDR3 region has 14 residues. Germline V gives CDR1 LGHNA, CDR2 YSLEER. V was trimmed by 4 bases and J by 7 bases, leaving 14 bases between them. This chain's CDR3 is CASSPLPQANIQYF. CDR3 sequence (DNA): TGCGCCAGCAGCCCCCTCCCCCAGGCCAACATTCAGTACTTC.

V gene TRBV18 combines with J gene TRBJ2-7, with 7 bases fitting TRBD2. The germline V gene encodes CDR1 KGHSH and CDR2 LQKENI. Losses at the gene ends were 5 bases for V and 0 bases for J; bases not matched to a gene: 7. CDR3 length equals 15 residues. The CDR3 nucleotides are TGTGCCAGCTCATCAACGGGGGGTTCCTCCTACGAGCAGTACTTC. It codes for CASSSTGGSSYEQYF.

The J gene is TRBJ1-2, the V gene TRBV3-1 (or the pseudogene TRBV3-2); possible D gene TRBD1, 5 bases. The V and J ends lost 2 bases and 7 bases respectively, with 11 bases between them. The CDR3 extends over 13 amino acids. Germline CDR1 is LGHDT and CDR2 is YNNKEL (reference sequence). In DNA form, the CDR3 reads TGTGCCAGCAGCCAATTCACAGGCGCTGGCTACACCTTC. It encodes CASSQFTGAGYTF.